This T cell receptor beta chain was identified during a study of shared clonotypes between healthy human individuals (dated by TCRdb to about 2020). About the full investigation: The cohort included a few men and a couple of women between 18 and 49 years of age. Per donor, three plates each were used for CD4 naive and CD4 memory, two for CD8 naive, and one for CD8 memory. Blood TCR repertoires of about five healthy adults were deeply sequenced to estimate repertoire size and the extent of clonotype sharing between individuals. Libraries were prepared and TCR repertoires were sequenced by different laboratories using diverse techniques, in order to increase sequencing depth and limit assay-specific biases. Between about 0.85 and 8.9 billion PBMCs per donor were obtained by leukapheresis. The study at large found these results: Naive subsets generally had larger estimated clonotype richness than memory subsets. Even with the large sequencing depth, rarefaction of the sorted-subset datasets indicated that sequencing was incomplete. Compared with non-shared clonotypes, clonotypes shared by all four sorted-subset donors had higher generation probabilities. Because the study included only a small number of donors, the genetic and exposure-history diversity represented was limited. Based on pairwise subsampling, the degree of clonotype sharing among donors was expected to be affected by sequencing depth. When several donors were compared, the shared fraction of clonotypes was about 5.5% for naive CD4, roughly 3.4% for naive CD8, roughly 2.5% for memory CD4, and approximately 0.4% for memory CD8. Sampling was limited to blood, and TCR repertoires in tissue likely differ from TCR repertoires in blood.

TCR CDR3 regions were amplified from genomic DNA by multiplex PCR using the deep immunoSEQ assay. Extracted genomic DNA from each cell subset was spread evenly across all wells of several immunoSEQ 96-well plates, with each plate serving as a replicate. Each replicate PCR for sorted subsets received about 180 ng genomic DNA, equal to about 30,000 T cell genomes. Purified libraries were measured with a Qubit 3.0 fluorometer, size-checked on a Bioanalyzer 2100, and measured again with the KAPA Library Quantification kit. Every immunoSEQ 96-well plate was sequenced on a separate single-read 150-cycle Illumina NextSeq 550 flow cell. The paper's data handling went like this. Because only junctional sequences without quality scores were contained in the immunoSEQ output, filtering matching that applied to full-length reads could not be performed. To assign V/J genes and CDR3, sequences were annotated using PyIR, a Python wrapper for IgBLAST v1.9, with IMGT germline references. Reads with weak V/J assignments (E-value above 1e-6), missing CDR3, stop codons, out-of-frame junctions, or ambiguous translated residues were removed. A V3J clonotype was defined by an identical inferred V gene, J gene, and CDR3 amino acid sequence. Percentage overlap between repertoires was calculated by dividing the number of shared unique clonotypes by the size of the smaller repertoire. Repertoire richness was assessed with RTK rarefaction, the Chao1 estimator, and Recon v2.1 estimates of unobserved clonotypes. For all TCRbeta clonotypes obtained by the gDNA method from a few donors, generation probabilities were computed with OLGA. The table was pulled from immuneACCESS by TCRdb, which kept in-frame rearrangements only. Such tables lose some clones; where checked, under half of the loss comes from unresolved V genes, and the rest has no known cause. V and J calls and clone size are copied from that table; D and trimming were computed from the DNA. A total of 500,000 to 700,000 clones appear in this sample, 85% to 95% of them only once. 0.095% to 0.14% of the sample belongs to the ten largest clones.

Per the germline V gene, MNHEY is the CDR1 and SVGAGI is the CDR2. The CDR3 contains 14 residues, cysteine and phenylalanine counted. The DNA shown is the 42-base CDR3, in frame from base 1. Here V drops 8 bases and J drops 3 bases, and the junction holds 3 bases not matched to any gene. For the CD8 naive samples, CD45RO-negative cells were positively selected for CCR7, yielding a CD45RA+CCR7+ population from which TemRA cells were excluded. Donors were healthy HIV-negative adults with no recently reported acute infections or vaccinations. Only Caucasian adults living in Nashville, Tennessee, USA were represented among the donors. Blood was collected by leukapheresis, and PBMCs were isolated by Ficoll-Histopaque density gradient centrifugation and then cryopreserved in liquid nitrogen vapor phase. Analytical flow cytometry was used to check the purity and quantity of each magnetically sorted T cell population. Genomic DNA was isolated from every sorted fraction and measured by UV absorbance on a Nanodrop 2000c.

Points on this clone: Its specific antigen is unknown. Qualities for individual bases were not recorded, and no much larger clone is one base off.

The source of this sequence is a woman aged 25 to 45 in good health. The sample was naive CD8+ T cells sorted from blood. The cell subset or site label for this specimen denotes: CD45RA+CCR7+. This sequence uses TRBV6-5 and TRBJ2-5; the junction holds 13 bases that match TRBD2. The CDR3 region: CASVGTSGKETQYF. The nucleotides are TGTGCCAGCGTTGGGACTAGCGGGAAAGAGACCCAGTACTTC.